This T cell receptor beta chain was captured by sequencing in a study of cytomegalovirus exposure and HLA in healthy donors. Study-level information: A previous analysis identified 117 million unique TCR beta sequences derived from 180 million or so T cells. Genotyping of roughly 400 donors showed that about 83% belonged to the Caucasian-associated ancestry cluster. Study-wide results and caveats: Productive status was seen about 90% or about 30% of the time for most TCR beta V segments in an earlier analysis.

In regard to this clone: Its specificity is not known.

The length of the CDR3 is 20 residues. Primers: 60 Vbeta forward and 13 Jbeta reverse. Authors' processing steps: Later, an analysis found roughly 80 million unique TCR beta chains, and around 12 million of these were shared. The method was immunoSEQ multiplex PCR; TCRdb's version includes in-frame clones alone and lacks a portion of them. D and trimming were read from the DNA, whereas the V and J calls and clone size are those reported in that table. Among 150,000 to 200,000 clones, roughly 73% were seen once, and the ten largest hold approximately 1.8%. This chain uses TRBV21-1 with TRBJ1-1; the table assigns TRBD1, which was not confirmed against the DNA. TRBV21-1 is annotated as a pseudogene. Sequences were obtained from PBMCs. This TCR was recovered from a woman in her 30s in good health and CMV-seronegative. The CDR3 DNA reads as TGTGCCAGCAGCATACAAACTGTGGCAGGGACATTATTGCGAAACACTGAAGCTTTCTTT. This codes for CASSIQTVAGTLLRNTEAFF.